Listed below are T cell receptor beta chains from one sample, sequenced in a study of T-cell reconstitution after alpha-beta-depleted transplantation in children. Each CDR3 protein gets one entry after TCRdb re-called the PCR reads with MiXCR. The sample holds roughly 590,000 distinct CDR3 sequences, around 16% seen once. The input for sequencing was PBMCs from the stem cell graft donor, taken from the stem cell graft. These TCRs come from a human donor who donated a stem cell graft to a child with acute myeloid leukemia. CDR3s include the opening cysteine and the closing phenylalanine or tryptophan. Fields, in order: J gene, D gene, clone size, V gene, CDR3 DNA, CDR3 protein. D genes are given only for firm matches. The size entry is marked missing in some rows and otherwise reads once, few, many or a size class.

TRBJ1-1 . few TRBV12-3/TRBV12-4 TGTGCCAGCAGTACCGGGACACCCGGCACTGAAGCTTTCTTT CASSTGTPGTEAFF
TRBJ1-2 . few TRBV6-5 TGTGCCAGCAGTTACTCTGCCACAGCTAACTATGGCTACACCTTC CASSYSATANYGYTF
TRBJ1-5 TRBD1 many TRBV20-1 TGCAGCCCCGCGGGGGACAGGGGTGAGAATCAGCCCCAGCATTTT CSPAGDRGENQPQHF
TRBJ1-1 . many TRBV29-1 TGCAGCGTTGCCCCGGACAGAAGGAACACTGAAGCTTTCTTT CSVAPDRRNTEAFF
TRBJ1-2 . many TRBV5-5 TGTGCCAGCAGCTTGTCCCTATCAGGAGATTATGGCTACACCTTC CASSLSLSGDYGYTF
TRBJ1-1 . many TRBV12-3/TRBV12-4 TGTGCCAGCAGTGAACCGGGACAATTGAACACTGAAGCTTTCTTT CASSEPGQLNTEAFF
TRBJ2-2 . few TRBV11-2 TGTGCCAGCCGAACACGGGGAGGGAACACCGGGGAGCTGTTTTTT CASRTRGGNTGELFF
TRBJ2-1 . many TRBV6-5 TGTGCCAGCAGTTCCGCCCCCAATGAGCAGTTCTTC CASSSAPNEQFF
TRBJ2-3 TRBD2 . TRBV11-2 TGTGCCAGCAGCTTCTGGTCTAGCGGGGGGGCCATTAGTATAGATACGCAGTATTTT CASSFWSSGGAISIDTQYF
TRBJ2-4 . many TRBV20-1 TGCAGTGCTAGACCTACTAAGTCAGCCAAAAACATTCAGTACTTC CSARPTKSAKNIQYF
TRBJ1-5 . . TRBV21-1 TGTGCCAGCAGCAAAGAGGAGGAGACAGGGGAGCAGCCCCAGCATTTT CASSKEEETGEQPQHF
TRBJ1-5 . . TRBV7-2 TGTGCCAGCAGCTTCCGGAGAAGCAATCAGCCCCAGCATTTT CASSFRRSNQPQHF
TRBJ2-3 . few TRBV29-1 TGCAGCGTGCGATACGAGCGAGGTGTGAGCACAGATACGCAGTATTTT CSVRYERGVSTDTQYF
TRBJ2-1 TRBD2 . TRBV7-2 TGTGCCAGCAGCACTCGTCGAGCGGGGGGGAACAATGAGCAGTTCTTC CASSTRRAGGNNEQFF
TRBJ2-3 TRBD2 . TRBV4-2 TGTGCCAGCAGCCAAGATCGGTTAGCGGGGGGTAGCACAGATACGCAGTATTTT CASSQDRLAGGSTDTQYF
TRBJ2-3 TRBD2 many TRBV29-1 TGCAGCGTCCGTTATTCGGGGGGATGGGCAGATACGCAGTATTTT CSVRYSGGWADTQYF
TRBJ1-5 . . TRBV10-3 TGTGCCATCAGTGAGTACGACAATCAGCCCCAGCATTTT CAISEYDNQPQHF
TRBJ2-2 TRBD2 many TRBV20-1 TGCAGTGCTAGGGGCCTACTAGCGGGGAACACCGGGGAGCTGTTTTTT CSARGLLAGNTGELFF
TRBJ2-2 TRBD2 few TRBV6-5 TGTGCCAGCAGTTACATGGTGGGGGGGGATACGTCCGGGGAGCTGTTTTTT CASSYMVGGDTSGELFF
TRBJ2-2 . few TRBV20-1 TGCAGTGCCCCATTGGCGGGGAGAAACACCGGGGAGCTGTTTTTT CSAPLAGRNTGELFF
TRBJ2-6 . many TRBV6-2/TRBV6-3 TGTGCCAGCAGTTACGGAGGTTCTGGGGCCAACGTCCTGACTTTC CASSYGGSGANVLTF
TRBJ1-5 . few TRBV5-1 TGCGCCAGCAGCTTAACGGACAGCGCTCATCAGCCCCAGCATTTT CASSLTDSAHQPQHF
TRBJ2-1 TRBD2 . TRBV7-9 TGTGCCAGCAGCCACCGATTAGCGGGGGAGTACAATGAGCAGTTCTTC CASSHRLAGEYNEQFF
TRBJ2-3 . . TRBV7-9 TGTGCCAGCACCGGCGGGGAGTTCACAGATACGCAGTATTTT CASTGGEFTDTQYF
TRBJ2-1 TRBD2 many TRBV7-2 TGTGCCAGCAGCTTTAGCGGGGCCTCCTACAATGAGCAGTTCTTC CASSFSGASYNEQFF
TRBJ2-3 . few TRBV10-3 TGTGCCATCGGACTAGGGGGAGGCACAGATACGCAGTATTTT CAIGLGGGTDTQYF
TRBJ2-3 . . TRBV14 TGTGCCAGCAGCCAAGTCAACAGAGGCCGCACAGATACGCAGTATTTT CASSQVNRGRTDTQYF
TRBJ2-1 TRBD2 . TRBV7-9 TGTGCCAGCAGCCCCGGGGCTAAAGCGGGGCAATTAAATGAGCAGTTCTTC CASSPGAKAGQLNEQFF
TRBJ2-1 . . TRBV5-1 TGCGCCAGCAGCTTGGCCCCCCCCCCCAGCTCCTACAATGAGCAGTTCTTC CASSLAPPPSSYNEQFF
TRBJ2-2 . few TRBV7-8 TGTGCCAGCATCCGGCCTCAGACAGGAGGGGCCGGGGAGCTGTTTTTT CASIRPQTGGAGELFF
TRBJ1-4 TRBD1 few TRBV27 TGTGCCAGCAGTTCATACGGGACAGGATCAACTAATGAAAAACTGTTTTTT CASSSYGTGSTNEKLFF
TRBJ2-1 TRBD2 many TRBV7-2 TGTGCCAGCAGCTCGACCCTAGCGGGGGGGAACAATGAGCAGTTCTTC CASSSTLAGGNNEQFF
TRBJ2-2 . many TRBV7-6 TGTGCCAGCAGCTTAGCGCGCCCCAACATGCCGAACACCGGGGAGCTGTTTTTT CASSLARPNMPNTGELFF
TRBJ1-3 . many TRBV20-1 TGCAGTGCTGCGGCTGGAAACACCATATATTTT CSAAAGNTIYF
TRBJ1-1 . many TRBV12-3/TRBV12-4 TGTGCCAGCAGTTTGATGGAAACTGAAGCTTTCTTT CASSLMETEAFF
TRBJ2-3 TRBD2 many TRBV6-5 TGTGCCAGCAGTTCGACCGGGACTAGCCCCACAGATACGCAGTATTTT CASSSTGTSPTDTQYF
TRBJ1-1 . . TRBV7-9 TGTGCCAGCAGCTCCAGGGACTGGGCTGAAGCTTTCTTT CASSSRDWAEAFF
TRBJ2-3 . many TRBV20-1 TGCAGTGCTAGAGATTGGGGGATTAGCACAGATACGCAGTATTTT CSARDWGISTDTQYF
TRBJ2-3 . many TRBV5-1 TGCGCCAGCAGGAGAGAGGGTCCCACAGATACGCAGTATTTT CASRREGPTDTQYF
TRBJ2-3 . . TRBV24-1 TGTGCCACCACTTTGGCCGTAGATACGCAGTATTTT CATTLAVDTQYF
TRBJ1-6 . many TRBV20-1 TGCAGTGCTAGTAGTGTCCCACCCCTCCACTTT CSASSVPPLHF
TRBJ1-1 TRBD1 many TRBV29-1 TGCAGCGTCCCTAGGTGGGGGACAGGCGGGTACACTGAAGCTTTCTTT CSVPRWGTGGYTEAFF
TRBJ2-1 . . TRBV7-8 TGTGCCAGCAGTTTCGACCCCAACAATGAGCAGTTCTTC CASSFDPNNEQFF
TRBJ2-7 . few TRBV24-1 TGTGCCACCAGTGATGGGGACTCCTACGAGCAGTACTTC CATSDGDSYEQYF
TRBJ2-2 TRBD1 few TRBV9 TGTGCCAGCAGCGTAGTAGCAGACAGGGGGACCGGGGAGCTGTTTTTT CASSVVADRGTGELFF
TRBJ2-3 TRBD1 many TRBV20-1 TGCAGTGCTAGTCGACAGGGTATTCCAGATACGCAGTATTTT CSASRQGIPDTQYF
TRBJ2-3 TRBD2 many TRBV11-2 TGTGCCAGCAGCTTAGTCTTTCTAGCGGGGGTCCGCACAGATACGCAGTATTTT CASSLVFLAGVRTDTQYF
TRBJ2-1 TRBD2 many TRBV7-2 TGTGCCAGCAACGAAGGACTAGCGGGTGAGCGGGAGCAGTTCTTC CASNEGLAGEREQFF
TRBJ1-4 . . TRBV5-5 TGTGCCAGCAGTCCAGATGGGGTCCTTAATGAAAAACTGTTTTTT CASSPDGVLNEKLFF
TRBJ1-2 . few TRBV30 TGTGCCTGGAGTGTACTGGTGGGTGGCTACACCTTC CAWSVLVGGYTF
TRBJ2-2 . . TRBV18 TGTGCCAGCTCACCCGTTTACGCCGGGGAGCTGTTTTTT CASSPVYAGELFF
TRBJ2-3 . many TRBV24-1 TGTGCCACCAGTGATTTGCAAGGGGGACGAGATACGCAGTATTTT CATSDLQGGRDTQYF
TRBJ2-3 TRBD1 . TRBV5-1 TGCGCCAGCAGCCCGCCGACAGGGCGCGGCACAGATACGCAGTATTTT CASSPPTGRGTDTQYF
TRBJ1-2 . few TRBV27 TGTGCCAGCAGTTTCGGACGGGGGAACTATGGCTACACCTTC CASSFGRGNYGYTF
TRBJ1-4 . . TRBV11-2 TGTGCCAGCAGCTTAGGATCTGGGACATCCCCTAATGAAAAACTGTTTTTT CASSLGSGTSPNEKLFF
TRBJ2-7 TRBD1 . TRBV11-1 TGTGCCAGCAGCTTAGCGACGGGACAGGGGCACTCCTACGAGCAGTACTTC CASSLATGQGHSYEQYF
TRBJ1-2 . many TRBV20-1 TGCAGTGTGAGGGTGGACAAAGGCTACACCTTC CSVRVDKGYTF
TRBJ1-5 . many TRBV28 TGTGCCAGCAGTGCTCTCGGGGAGCAGCCCCAGCATTTT CASSALGEQPQHF
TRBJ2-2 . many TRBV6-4 TGTGCCAGCAGTCCTGGACTGGACTTTCCCGGGGAGCTGTTTTTT CASSPGLDFPGELFF